This T cell receptor (beta chain) was observed in a study of shared T cell receptors in the human thymus. Produced via immunoSEQ multiplex PCR; TCRdb's table is partial and in-frame only. The profile covers roughly 410,000 clones, with approximately 95% appearing a single time and 0.015% to 0.02% taken by the ten largest. Trimming took 0 bases from V and 7 from J, leaving 10 bases between them. The germline gives CDR1 SGHTS, CDR2 YDEGEE. The CDR3 has 14 amino acids. The rearrangement joins TRBV5-8 to TRBJ1-4, with D hard to call. Sequenced input: thymocytes. The receptor's source is a human donor. The CDR3 DNA follows: TGTGCCAGCAGCTTGGGAGGCCGCGGTGAAAAACTGTTTTTT. Translated, it gives CASSLGGRGEKLFF.